The 22 T cell receptor beta chains given below trace back to one sample, sequenced in a study of shared clonotypes between healthy human individuals. Sequencing was performed with immunoSEQ multiplex PCR; in TCRdb, only in-frame clones are kept and a portion is missing. The sample holds 2 million to 2.5 million clones, approximately 93% seen once. The sequenced sample consisted of naive CD4+ T cells from PBMCs. Stated subset: CD45RA+ positively selected. Receptors were obtained from a man aged 18 to 29 in good health. Some clones in this sample may be carry-over from other donors' samples.

This clone showed up just once. The chain joins TRBV7-2 to TRBJ1-1; D ambiguous. CDR1 and CDR2 (germline): SGHTA, FQGNSA. The ends were cut back, 1 base at V and 2 bases at J, with 11 bases in the middle. This CDR3 has 15 amino acids. The CDR3 coding sequence is TGTGCCAGCAGCTTAGGCCGAGGGAGCAACACTGAAGCTTTCTTT. It is translated as CASSLGRGSNTEAFF.

Comment on this clone: Other DNA sequences in this specimen translate into the identical CDR3. The chain is built from TRBV28 and TRBJ1-2; D is possibly TRBD1 (5 bases). The V gene's germline CDR1 is MDHEN and CDR2 SYDVKM. There are 12 residues in the CDR3. V was shortened by 2 bases and J by 7 bases, with 8 bases between the two germline ends. CDR3 amino acids: CASSLRGLGYTF. As DNA, the CDR3 is TGTGCCAGCAGTTTACGGGGCCTTGGCTACACCTTC.

The CDR3 DNA sequence: TGTGCTAGTGGATCCTCGGGAGTGGAGACCCAGTACTTC. Protein product: CASGSSGVETQYF. V and J are TRBV12-5 and TRBJ2-5; tentative D call: TRBD2 (6 bases). V was shortened by 6 bases and J by 5 bases, with 13 bases between the two germline ends. Germline-derived CDR1 and CDR2 are LGHNT and FRNRAP. This CDR3 region has 13 residues.

The chain joins TRBV7-2 to TRBJ2-3; 9 nucleotides align to TRBD2. The V and J ends lost 5 bases and 5 bases, in that order; junction bases with no gene match: 14. CDR3 length: 17 residues. Germline V gene data show CDR1 as SGHTA and CDR2 as FQGNSA. The CDR3 DNA sequence: TGTGCCAGCAGCCTAAGAGGTAGCGGGAGCGGTGTAGATACGCAGTATTTT. Its translation: CASSLRGSGSGVDTQYF.

The CDR3 loop is CASSIRFSDTQYF. The CDR3 bases are TGTGCCAGCAGTATCAGGTTCTCAGATACGCAGTATTTT. The chain couples TRBV6-4 to TRBJ2-3; unclear D gene. The V and J ends lost 5 bases and 4 bases respectively, with 10 bases between them. CDR1 and CDR2 (germline): MRHNA, SNTAGT. CDR3 size: 13 residues.

This chain joins TRBV5-8 and TRBJ1-2, with TRBD1 identical over 8 bases. This CDR3 spans 15 amino acids. Germline trimming cut 1 base from V and 4 bases from J; bases unmatched to any gene: 6. From germline, CDR1 is SGHTS and CDR2 YDEGEE. DNA of the CDR3: TGTGCCAGCAGCTTGAGCGGACAGGGAGGCTATGGCTACACCTTC. This translates into CASSLSGQGGYGYTF.

The chain is built from TRBV28 and TRBJ2-2; the D gene is possibly TRBD1 (6 bases). Germline V CDR1 and CDR2: MDHEN, SYDVKM. V gave up 7 bases and J gave up 1 base, with 13 bases separating them. This CDR3 comprises 15 residues. CDR3 sequence reads: CASTSQGRNTGELFF. The CDR3 bases are TGTGCCAGCACCTCACAGGGCCGGAACACCGGGGAGCTGTTTTTT.

The chain employs TRBV11-3 and TRBJ2-2, with D perhaps TRBD2 (6 bases). V shed 4 bases and J shed 5 bases, with 17 bases lying between them. CDR1 is SGHNT and CDR2 is YENEEA in the germline V gene. The CDR3 consists of 16 residues. DNA for the CDR3: TGTGCCAGCAGCTCCTATCTGGAGGGGAAAACCGGGGAGCTGTTTTTT. Protein: CASSSYLEGKTGELFF. The full variable domain, its missing parts supplied by reference TRBV11-3 and TRBJ2-2, is EAGVVQSPRYKIIEKKQPVAFWCNPISGHNTLYWYLQNLGQGPELLIRYENEEAVDDSQLPKDRFSAERLKGVDSTLKIQPAELGDSAVYLCASSSYLEGKTGELFFGEGSRLTVL.

This clone has more than one count but fewer than ten. DNA for the CDR3: TGTGCCAGCAGTGAACAGGGAGAGGGAACTGAAGCTTTCTTT. It translates to CASSEQGEGTEAFF. The chain uses TRBV6-1 and TRBJ1-1, with D possibly being TRBD1 (5 bases). Germline V gene data show CDR1 as MNHNS and CDR2 as SASEGT. The CDR3 is 14 residues long. V was trimmed by 2 bases and J by 5 bases, leaving 12 bases between them.

The chain carries TRBV15 and TRBJ2-5, with D unclear. The germline gives CDR1 LNHNV, CDR2 YYDKDF (reference sequence). The V and J ends lost 1 base and 5 bases respectively, with 11 bases between them. This CDR3 region has 14 residues. For the CDR3, the DNA is TGTGCCACCAGCAGAGGACCTTCCCCGGAGACCCAGTACTTC. It yields the protein CATSRGPSPETQYF.

This sequence joins TRBV29-1 and TRBJ1-2, with TRBD1 matching 10 bases. The CDR3 loop spans 13 amino acids. CDR1 SQVTM and CDR2 ANQGSEA come from the germline V gene. Germline trimming cut 1 base from V and 8 bases from J; bases unmatched to any gene: 4. The CDR3 nucleotides are TGCAGCGTTGAAGGACAGGGGGCGGTCGGCTACACCTTC. Its protein is CSVEGQGAVGYTF.

V gene TRBV7-9 combines with J gene TRBJ2-5; TRBD1 matches at 7 bases. Germline assignment: CDR1 SEHNR and CDR2 FQNEAQ (reference sequence). Losses at the gene ends were 0 bases for V and 5 bases for J; bases not matched to a gene: 6. CDR3 length: 15 residues. CDR3 amino acids: CASSLAGGSRETQYF. The CDR3 nucleotides are TGTGCCAGCAGCTTAGCAGGGGGCTCCCGGGAGACCCAGTACTTC.

The chain employs TRBV5-4 and TRBJ2-3; D is unresolved. The V end was cut by 0 bases, the J end by 5 bases, with 7 bases between. CDR1 is SGHNT, CDR2 YYREEE, per germline (reference sequence). CDR3 size: 13 residues. Here the CDR3 reads CASSLDKGDTQYF. The CDR3 DNA is TGTGCCAGCAGCTTGGATAAGGGAGATACGCAGTATTTT.

The chain employs TRBV13 and TRBJ2-7; the match to TRBD1 covers 9 bases. Per germline, CDR1 PRHDT and CDR2 FYEKMQ (reference sequence). This CDR3 region has 17 residues. Trimming took 5 bases from V and 5 from J; bases not matched to a gene: 16. The CDR3 is CASSHRDRVIFSHEQYF. The DNA for the CDR3 is TGTGCCAGCAGCCATCGGGACAGGGTCATTTTTAGCCACGAGCAGTACTTC.

J is TRBJ2-1 and V is TRBV7-3; 10 bases agree with TRBD1. Germline assignment: CDR1 SGHTA and CDR2 FQGTGA. V shed 5 bases and J 6 bases; nucleotides not matched to a gene: 7. There are 15 residues in the CDR3. CDR3 in DNA: TGTGCCAGCAGCCCTCGGACAGGGGGGCGCAATGAGCAGTTCTTC. Amino acid sequence: CASSPRTGGRNEQFF.

This chain uses TRBV7-9 with TRBJ2-1; TRBD2 agrees at 14 bases. The CDR3 is 19 residues long. The J segment lost 0 bases and the V segment lost 4 bases, leaving 8 bases of the junction unmatched. Per germline, CDR1 SEHNR and CDR2 FQNEAQ (reference sequence). The CDR3 is CASSSPGLAGVFSYNEQFF. The CDR3 DNA is TGTGCCAGCAGCTCTCCGGGACTAGCGGGAGTTTTCTCCTACAATGAGCAGTTCTTC.

The chain combines TRBV5-4 with TRBJ2-7; TRBD2 aligns across 9 bases. Per germline, CDR1 SGHNT and CDR2 YYREEE (reference sequence). The CDR3 covers 15 residues. V lost 4 bases, J lost 2 bases, and 7 bases stayed unmatched. CDR3: CASSPPGGRAYEQYF. In DNA, the CDR3 is TGTGCCAGCAGCCCCCCGGGCGGGAGGGCCTACGAGCAGTACTTC.

J is TRBJ2-5 and V is TRBV30; D gene uncertain. CDR1 GTSNPN and CDR2 SVGIG come from the germline V gene (reference sequence). The CDR3 length is 14 residues. Trimming removed 0 bases from V and 1 base from J, with 9 bases in between. This chain's CDR3 is CAWSVSWAQETQYF. The CDR3 DNA is TGTGCCTGGAGTGTAAGTTGGGCCCAAGAGACCCAGTACTTC. The whole variable domain, remainder taken from reference TRBV30 and TRBJ2-5, is SQTIHQWPATLVQPVGSPLSLECTVEGTSNPNLYWYRQAAGRGLQLLFYSVGIGQISSEVPQNLSASRPQDRQFILSSKKLLLSDSGFYLCAWSVSWAQETQYFGPGTRLLVL.

The chain joins TRBV5-1 to TRBJ2-5; the D is unclear. With 5 bases removed from V and 2 bases from J, the gap between germline ends came to 7 bases. CDR1 is SGHRS, CDR2 YFSETQ, per germline. The CDR3 extends over 12 amino acids. The CDR3 DNA reads TGCGCCAGCAGATGGGAACAAGAGACCCAGTACTTC. Protein: CASRWEQETQYF.

Concerning this clone itself: This sample also contains other DNA sequences that code for the same CDR3. The CDR3 spells CAWSPGQGYEQYF. The CDR3 bases are TGTGCCTGGAGCCCAGGACAGGGCTACGAGCAGTACTTC. This rearrangement joins TRBV30 to TRBJ2-7; TRBD1 aligns across 8 bases. CDR3 length equals 13 residues. J was trimmed by 3 bases and V by 3 bases; bases with no gene match: 4. Germline CDR1 and CDR2: GTSNPN and SVGIG (reference sequence).

The chain uses TRBV6-5 and TRBJ1-1, with D maybe TRBD1 (5 bases). The CDR3 sequence is 12 residues long. The germline V gene has CDR1 MNHEY and CDR2 SVGAGI. V dropped 5 bases and J dropped 6 bases, with 10 bases sitting between them. The CDR3 loop reads CASSKWGAEAFF. The CDR3, as DNA: TGTGCCAGCAGTAAATGGGGCGCTGAAGCTTTCTTT.

The chain combines TRBV28 with TRBJ2-1, with 7 bases identical to TRBD2. V lost 5 bases, J lost 1 base, and 8 bases stayed unmatched. Germline CDR1 is MDHEN and CDR2 is SYDVKM. The CDR3 has 16 amino acids. The CDR3 sequence: CASSQSWGGSYNEQFF. In DNA, the CDR3 is TGTGCCAGCAGTCAGAGCTGGGGAGGGTCCTACAATGAGCAGTTCTTC.